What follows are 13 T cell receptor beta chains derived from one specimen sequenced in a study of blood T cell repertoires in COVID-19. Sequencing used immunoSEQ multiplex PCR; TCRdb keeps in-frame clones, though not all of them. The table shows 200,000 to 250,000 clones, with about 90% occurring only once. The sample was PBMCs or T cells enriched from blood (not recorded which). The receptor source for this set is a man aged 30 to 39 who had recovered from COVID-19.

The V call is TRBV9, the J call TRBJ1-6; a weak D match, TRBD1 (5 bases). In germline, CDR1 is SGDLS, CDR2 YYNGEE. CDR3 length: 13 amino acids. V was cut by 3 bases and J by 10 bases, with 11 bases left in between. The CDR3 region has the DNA TGTGCCAGCAGCGACCTGCGGGGCTCACCCCTCCACTTT. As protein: CASSDLRGSPLHF.

The CDR3 here is CASSSRTSGNNEQFF. As DNA, the CDR3 is TGTGCCAGCAGCTCCCGGACTAGCGGAAACAATGAGCAGTTCTTC. The chain uses TRBV7-9 and TRBJ2-1; TRBD2 agrees at 10 bases. CDR3 length equals 15 residues. The V gene end was trimmed by 4 bases and the J gene end by 5 bases; junction bases not matched to a gene: 5. Germline V gene data show CDR1 as SEHNR and CDR2 as FQNEAQ (reference sequence).

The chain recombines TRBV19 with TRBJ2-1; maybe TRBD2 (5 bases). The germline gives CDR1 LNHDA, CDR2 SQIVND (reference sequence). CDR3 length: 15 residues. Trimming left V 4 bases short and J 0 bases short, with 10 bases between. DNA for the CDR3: TGTGCCAGTAGTAGGGCGGGCAACTCCTACAATGAGCAGTTCTTC. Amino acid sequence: CASSRAGNSYNEQFF. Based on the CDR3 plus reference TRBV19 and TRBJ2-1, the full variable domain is DGGITQSPKYLFRKEGQNVTLSCEQNLNHDAMYWYRQDPGQGLRLIYYSQIVNDFQKGDIAEGYSVSREKKESFPLTVTSAQKNPTAFYLCASSRAGNSYNEQFFGPGTRLTVL.

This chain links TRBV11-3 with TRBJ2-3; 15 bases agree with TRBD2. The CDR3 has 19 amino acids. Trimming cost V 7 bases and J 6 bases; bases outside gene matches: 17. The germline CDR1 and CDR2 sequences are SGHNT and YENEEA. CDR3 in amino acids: CASILMGTSGGYSPDTQYF. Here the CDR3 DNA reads TGTGCCAGCATCCTAATGGGGACTAGCGGGGGGTATTCACCGGATACGCAGTATTTT.

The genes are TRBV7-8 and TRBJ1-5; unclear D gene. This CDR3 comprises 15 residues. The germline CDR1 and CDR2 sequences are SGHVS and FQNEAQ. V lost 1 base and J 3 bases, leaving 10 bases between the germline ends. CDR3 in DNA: TGTGCCAGCAGCTTAGATGGGAGGTACAATCAGCCCCAGCATTTT. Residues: CASSLDGRYNQPQHF.

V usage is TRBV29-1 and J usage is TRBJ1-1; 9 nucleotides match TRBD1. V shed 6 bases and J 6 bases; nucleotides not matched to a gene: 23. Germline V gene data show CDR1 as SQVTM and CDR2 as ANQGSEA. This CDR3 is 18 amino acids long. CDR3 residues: CSVVPGQGFSGIRAEAFF. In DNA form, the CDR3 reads TGCAGCGTCGTACCGGGACAGGGCTTTTCGGGGATCCGGGCTGAAGCTTTCTTT.

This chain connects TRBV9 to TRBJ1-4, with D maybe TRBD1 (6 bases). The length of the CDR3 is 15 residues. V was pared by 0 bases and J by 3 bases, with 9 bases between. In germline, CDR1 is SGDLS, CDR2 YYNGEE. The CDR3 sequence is CASSVVDRSNEKLFF. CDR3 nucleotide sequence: TGTGCCAGCAGCGTAGTAGACAGGTCTAATGAAAAACTGTTTTTT.

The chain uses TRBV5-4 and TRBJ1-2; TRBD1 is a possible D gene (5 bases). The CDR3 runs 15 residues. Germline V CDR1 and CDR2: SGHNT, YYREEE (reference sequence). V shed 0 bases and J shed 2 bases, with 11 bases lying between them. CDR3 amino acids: CASSLGGGGNYGYTF. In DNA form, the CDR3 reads TGTGCCAGCAGCTTGGGTGGGGGAGGCAACTATGGCTACACCTTC.

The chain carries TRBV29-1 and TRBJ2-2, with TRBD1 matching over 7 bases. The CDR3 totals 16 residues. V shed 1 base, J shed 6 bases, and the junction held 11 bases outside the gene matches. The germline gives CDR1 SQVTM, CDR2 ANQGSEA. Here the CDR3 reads CSVEAYRGYGPGELFF. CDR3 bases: TGCAGCGTTGAAGCATACAGGGGTTACGGGCCCGGGGAGCTGTTTTTT.

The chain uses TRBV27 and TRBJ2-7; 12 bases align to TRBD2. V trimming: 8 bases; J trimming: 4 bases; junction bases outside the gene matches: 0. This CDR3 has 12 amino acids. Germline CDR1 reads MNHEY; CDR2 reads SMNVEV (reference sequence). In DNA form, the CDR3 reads TGTGCCAGCGGACTAGCGGGATACGAGCAGTACTTC. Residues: CASGLAGYEQYF.

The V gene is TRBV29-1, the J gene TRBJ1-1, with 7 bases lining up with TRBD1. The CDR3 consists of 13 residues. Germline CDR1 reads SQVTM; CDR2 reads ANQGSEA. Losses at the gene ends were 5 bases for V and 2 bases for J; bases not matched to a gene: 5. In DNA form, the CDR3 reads TGCAGCGTTCGGACAGGTTATAACACTGAAGCTTTCTTT. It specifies CSVRTGYNTEAFF. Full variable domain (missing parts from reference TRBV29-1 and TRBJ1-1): SAVISQKPSRDICQRGTSLTIQCQVDSQVTMMFWYRQQPGQSLTLIATANQGSEATYESGFVIDKFPISRPNLTFSTLTVSNMSPEDSSIYLCSVRTGYNTEAFFGQGTRLTVV.

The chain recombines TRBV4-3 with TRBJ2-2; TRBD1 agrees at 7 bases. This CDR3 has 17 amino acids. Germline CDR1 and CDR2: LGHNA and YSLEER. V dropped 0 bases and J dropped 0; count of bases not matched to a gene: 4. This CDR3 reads CASSQDLGTANTGELFF. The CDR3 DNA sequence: TGCGCCAGCAGCCAAGATCTTGGGACAGCGAACACCGGGGAGCTGTTTTTT.

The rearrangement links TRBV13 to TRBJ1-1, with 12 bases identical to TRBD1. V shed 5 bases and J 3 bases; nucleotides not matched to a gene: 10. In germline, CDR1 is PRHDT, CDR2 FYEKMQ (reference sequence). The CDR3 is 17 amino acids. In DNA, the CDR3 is TGTGCCAGCAGCCCCAGGGGGACAGGGGGCTTTGACACTGAAGCTTTCTTT. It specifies CASSPRGTGGFDTEAFF.